This TCR beta chain was profiled in a study of neurological immune-mediated disorders. Study-level points and caveats: Association with the multiple sclerosis repertoire cluster was not found for any clinical or MRI feature.

The CDR3 totals 14 residues. Unmatched junction bases numbered 2, after V lost 0 bases and J lost 2 bases. In germline, CDR1 is DFQATT, CDR2 SNEGSKA (reference sequence). About this clonotype itself: Its antigen is unknown.

The method for making cDNA was 5'RACE, and it used 10-nucleotide random UMIs. In every sequencing run, more than 170 million TCR-beta sequences were generated from 15-18 subjects. Using its own MiXCR run on the 5' RACE reads, TCRdb lists one record per CDR3 protein. The sample carries about 71,000 distinct CDR3 sequences, roughly 4.3% recorded once. The sequenced material came from PBMCs. This receptor was obtained from a man younger than 45 with multiple sclerosis. The genes are TRBV20-1 and TRBJ2-5; 8 nucleotides agree with TRBD2. In DNA, the CDR3 is TGCAGTGCTAGAGAGCCTAGCGGGCAAGAGACCCAGTACTTC. It yields the protein CSAREPSGQETQYF.